This entry is about one T cell receptor beta chain. Its antigen is not known. Only in-frame clones appear in the TCRdb table, and some are missing; sequencing was by immunoSEQ multiplex PCR. Of 20,000 to 25,000 clones in the sample, roughly 88% were seen once. The CDR3 totals 14 residues. Germline CDR1 SGHKS, CDR2 YYEKEE (reference sequence). Trimming left V 0 bases short and J 0 bases short, with 4 bases between. These data originate in a study of a mutant IDH1 vaccine in newly diagnosed glioma. Study at large: Mean patient age was around 40 years; approximately 62% were male and 37.5% female. Most patients had received both radiotherapy and temozolomide, the prior options being radiotherapy, temozolomide, or both. General observations from the study: It was approximately 93% of patients that developed vaccine-induced immune responses.

Specified time point: baseline, week 1 (first vaccination visit). Treatment indicated: pre-vaccination baseline after standard-of-care therapy. Every donor had a new WHO grade 3 or 4 astrocytoma that was IDH1-mutant, with loss of nuclear ATRX. The TCR sequence derives from a man aged 35 to 55 with glioma. The specimen comprised PBMCs, sampled from a glioma patient treated with radiotherapy, temozolomide or both. The chain is built from TRBV5-5 and TRBJ1-5; D not resolved. The chain's CDR3 is CASSLVLSNQPQHF. The CDR3 coding sequence is TGTGCCAGCAGCTTGGTCCTTAGCAATCAGCCCCAGCATTTT.